This TCR beta chain was retrieved from a study of siplizumab effects on memory and regulatory T cells. Turning to this clone: The antigen is unknown.

There are 14 residues in the CDR3. Trimming cost V 1 base and J 3 bases, with 7 bases left between them. Germline CDR1 and CDR2: MNHEY and SMNVEV (reference sequence). Study conclusions and caveats: Suppressive activity of Tregs proliferating in siplizumab cultures remained unconfirmed. Unstimulated subsets captured only a minor fraction of alloreactive clones. Among sequences traceable to unstimulated CD4+ memory cells, alloreactive ones were significantly reduced by siplizumab. Naive T cells seemed more diverse than memory cells; they also seemed major alloresponse contributors.

The data were produced by immunoSEQ multiplex PCR, yet TCRdb's version contains in-frame clones alone and is incomplete. The sample holds 90,000 to 95,000 clones, 80% to 95% seen once. The TCR originated in a human donor in good health. The chain employs TRBV27 and TRBJ1-5, with no clear D. The sequenced material came from CD8+ T cells sorted from blood. CDR3 residues: CASSLLGPNQPQHF. The CDR3 nucleotides read TGTGCCAGCAGTTTATTGGGTCCCAATCAGCCCCAGCATTTT.